These 10 T cell receptor beta chains originate from one sample sequenced in a study of shared T cell receptors in the human thymus. The method was immunoSEQ multiplex PCR; TCRdb's version includes in-frame clones alone and lacks a portion of them. Of 700,000 or so clones in the sample, approximately 83% are singletons; the top ten hold under 0.012%. These sequences were also reported in another study, on human thymus T cells.

The sequenced sample consisted of thymocytes. Source of these receptors: a girl in the first two years of life with a congenital heart defect.

This chain uses TRBV10-3 with TRBJ1-1, with D hard to call. This CDR3 contains 16 residues. The V gene lost 3 bases and the J gene lost 1 base, with 15 bases spanning the gap. Germline CDR1 is ENHRY and CDR2 is SYGVKD. The CDR3 sequence: CAISDGRNDTNTEAFF. For the CDR3, the DNA is TGTGCCATCAGTGATGGGAGGAACGATACGAACACTGAAGCTTTCTTT.

In regard to this clone: The junction shows a germline mismatch at one end, possibly a read error. Other DNA sequences in this specimen translate into the identical CDR3. The J gene is TRBJ1-6, the V gene TRBV5-4, with a weak D call TRBD1 (6 bases). The CDR3 sequence is 16 residues long. Germline CDR1 SGHNT, CDR2 YYREEE (reference sequence). The CDR3 reads CASSFSWTASNSPLHF. The DNA of the CDR3 is TGTGCCAGCAGCTTTAGTTGGACAGCCTCTAATTCCCCCCTCCACTTT. Combining the CDR3 with reference TRBV5-4 and TRBJ1-6 gives the whole variable domain ETGVTQSPTHLIKTRGQQVTLRCSSQSGHNTVSWYQQALGQGPQFIFQYYREEENGRGNFPPRFSGLQFPNYSSELNVNALELDDSALYLCASSFSWTASNSPLHFGNGTRLTVT.

This rearrangement joins TRBV5-5 to TRBJ2-7; D possibly corresponds to TRBD2 (5 bases). V lost 2 bases, J lost 3 bases, and 9 bases lay in between. Germline V lookup: CDR1 SGHKS, CDR2 YYEKEE (reference sequence). The length of the CDR3 is 13 residues. The CDR3 protein is CASSFQDYYEQYF. In nucleotides, the CDR3 is TGTGCCAGCAGCTTCCAAGACTACTACGAGCAGTACTTC.

With regard to this clone: A junction end diverges from the germline sequence, so it may reflect a read error. At the DNA level, this CDR3 is encoded by other sequences in the same sample as well. This chain links TRBV5-6 with TRBJ1-6, with 7 bases that match TRBD1. From germline, CDR1 is SGHDT and CDR2 YYEEEE. The CDR3 is 14 residues long. The CDR3 here is CASSLARGYSPLHF. The CDR3 DNA follows: TGTGCCAGCAGCTTGGCCAGGGGGTATTCCCCCCTCCACTTT.

V gene TRBV27 combines with J gene TRBJ2-7; TRBD1 agrees at 7 bases. Losses at the gene ends were 3 bases for V and 3 bases for J; bases not matched to a gene: 5. CDR1 and CDR2 from the germline V gene are MNHEY and SMNVEV (reference sequence). CDR3 length: 14 amino acids. The CDR3 sequence: CASSLATGNYEQYF. CDR3 sequence (DNA): TGTGCCAGCAGTTTGGCGACAGGGAACTACGAGCAGTACTTC.

This chain uses TRBV2 with TRBJ1-2; D might be TRBD1 (5 bases). V dropped 8 bases and J dropped 8 bases, with 18 bases sitting between them. This CDR3 spans 13 amino acids. Per the germline V gene, CDR1 is SNHLY and CDR2 is FYNNEI. The CDR3 region has the DNA TGTGCCAGCCTTGACTCGGGGGTAGGAGGCTACACCTTC. This translates into CASLDSGVGGYTF. Full variable domain (rest looked up from reference TRBV2 and TRBJ1-2): EPEVTQTPSHQVTQMGQEVILRCVPISNHLYFYWYRQILGQKVEFLVSFYNNEISEKSEIFDDQFSVERPDGSNFTLKIRSTKLEDSAMYFCASLDSGVGGYTFGSGTRLTVV.

The V call is TRBV5-1, the J call TRBJ2-2; D is perhaps TRBD2 (5 bases). Deletions cut 0 bases from V and 0 bases from J, with 6 bases between. The CDR3 spans 15 residues. Germline values: CDR1 SGHRS, CDR2 YFSETQ. CDR3 residues: CASSLAGANTGELFF. The CDR3 DNA sequence: TGCGCCAGCAGCTTGGCCGGGGCGAACACCGGGGAGCTGTTTTTT. The full variable domain, completed using reference TRBV5-1 and TRBJ2-2, is KAGVTQTPRYLIKTRGQQVTLSCSPISGHRSVSWYQQTPGQGLQFLFEYFSETQRNKGNFPGRFSGRQFSNSRSEMNVSTLELGDSALYLCASSLAGANTGELFFGEGSRLTVL.

The rearrangement links TRBV4-3 to TRBJ1-6; D is perhaps TRBD1 (6 bases). Between the trimmed V and J ends, which lost 0 bases and 3 bases, there was a span of 15 bases. The CDR3 spans 18 residues. Per the germline V gene, CDR1 is LGHNA and CDR2 is YSLEER. The CDR3 loop reads CASSQDGGAPYYNSPLHF. The CDR3 DNA reads as TGCGCCAGCAGCCAAGACGGGGGGGCCCCTTACTATAATTCACCCCTCCACTTT.

V is TRBV10-3 and J is TRBJ2-7; the D gene is possibly TRBD1 (5 bases). This CDR3 has 16 residues. Germline CDR1 reads ENHRY; CDR2 reads SYGVKD. Trimming left V 8 bases short and J 3 bases short, with 23 bases between. The CDR3 region has the DNA TGTGCCATCCTAGGGGCTTGGCAGGACAATAACTACGAGCAGTACTTC. It specifies CAILGAWQDNNYEQYF.

The chain employs TRBV19 and TRBJ1-6; maybe TRBD1 (5 bases). V was trimmed by 5 bases and J by 7 bases, leaving 15 bases between them. The germline V gene has CDR1 LNHDA and CDR2 SQIVND (reference sequence). This CDR3 is 15 amino acids long. The CDR3, as DNA: TGTGCCAGTAGTGTCAGGCAGGGCGACAATTCACCCCTCCACTTT. It translates to CASSVRQGDNSPLHF.